This TCR beta chain was identified during a study of blood T cell repertoires in COVID-19. Germline CDR1 is MNHEY and CDR2 is SMNVEV (reference sequence). J gave up 1 base and V 4 bases, and 10 bases lay outside the gene matches. CDR3 size: 17 residues. Profiled with immunoSEQ multiplex PCR; TCRdb holds only in-frame clones, not every one. The sample records 45,000 to 70,000 clones, around 79% being singletons. The source is a woman between 50 and 59 years old with active or convalescent COVID-19. The rearrangement joins TRBV27 to TRBJ2-1, with TRBD2 identical over 7 bases. Sequencing was performed on peripheral blood. The CDR3 loop reads CASSSYRGGRSYNEQFF. The DNA for the CDR3 is TGTGCCAGCAGTTCCTACCGGGGCGGGAGATCCTACAATGAGCAGTTCTTC.